This is a list of T cell receptor beta chains from one sample in a study of blood T cell repertoires in COVID-19. Assay used: immunoSEQ multiplex PCR; TCRdb lists only in-frame clones, some missing. The table records about 160,000 clones, over 80% of them present only once. The sample comprised peripheral blood. These receptor sequences come from a woman aged 55-70 years who had recovered from COVID-19. Both conserved end residues are part of each CDR3. The D gene is left open where the match is weak. The size entry is marked missing in some rows and otherwise reads once, few, many or a size class.

j_call: TRBJ1-5
d_call: TRBD1
clone_size: .
v_call: TRBV19
cdr3_aa: CASGDRTQSQPQHF
cdr3_nt: TGTGCCAGTGGGGACAGGACCCAGAGTCAGCCCCAGCATTTT

j_call: TRBJ2-5
d_call: .
clone_size: .
v_call: TRBV28
cdr3_aa: CASSLPGDLVETQYF
cdr3_nt: TGTGCCAGCAGCTTACCAGGGGATTTGGTGGAGACCCAGTACTTC

j_call: TRBJ2-3
d_call: .
clone_size: .
v_call: TRBV21-1
cdr3_aa: CASGWEYTQYF
cdr3_nt: TGTGCCAGCGGGTGGGAGTATACGCAGTATTTT

j_call: TRBJ2-7
d_call: TRBD1
clone_size: .
v_call: TRBV28
cdr3_aa: CASSYGTGNEQYF
cdr3_nt: TGTGCCAGCAGTTACGGGACAGGCAACGAGCAGTACTTC

j_call: TRBJ2-2
d_call: .
clone_size: .
v_call: TRBV5-1
cdr3_aa: CASSSYSTGELFF
cdr3_nt: TGCGCCAGCAGCTCCTACAGCACCGGGGAGCTGTTTTTT

j_call: TRBJ1-6
d_call: .
clone_size: .
v_call: TRBV2
cdr3_aa: CASSGPLRSPLHF
cdr3_nt: TGTGCCAGCAGTGGCCCCTTGAGGTCACCCCTCCACTTT

j_call: TRBJ1-1
d_call: TRBD1
clone_size: .
v_call: TRBV7-2
cdr3_aa: CASSFLPGTGYTEAFF
cdr3_nt: TGTGCCAGCAGCTTTCTCCCTGGGACAGGATACACTGAAGCTTTCTTT

j_call: TRBJ2-2
d_call: .
clone_size: .
v_call: TRBV2
cdr3_aa: CASGARTNTGELFF
cdr3_nt: TGTGCCAGCGGGGCAAGAACGAACACCGGGGAGCTGTTTTTT

j_call: TRBJ2-7
d_call: .
clone_size: .
v_call: TRBV4-2
cdr3_aa: CASSQGRGDYEQYF
cdr3_nt: TGTGCCAGCAGCCAAGGCAGGGGAGACTACGAGCAGTACTTC

j_call: TRBJ2-2
d_call: TRBD1
clone_size: .
v_call: TRBV7-8
cdr3_aa: CASSFQGGGTGELFF
cdr3_nt: TGTGCCAGCAGCTTTCAAGGGGGCGGCACCGGGGAGCTGTTTTTT

j_call: TRBJ2-7
d_call: .
clone_size: once
v_call: TRBV4-1
cdr3_aa: CASSHRRGGGSEQYF
cdr3_nt: TGCGCCAGCAGCCATAGGCGGGGCGGTGGGTCCGAGCAGTACTTC

j_call: TRBJ2-2
d_call: TRBD1
clone_size: once
v_call: TRBV6-6
cdr3_aa: CASSKGGQGPTGELFF
cdr3_nt: TGTGCCAGCAGCAAAGGGGGACAGGGACCGACCGGGGAGCTGTTTTTT

j_call: TRBJ2-5
d_call: TRBD2
clone_size: .
v_call: TRBV5-8
cdr3_aa: CASSLTGTSGQETQYF
cdr3_nt: TGTGCCAGCAGCTTGACCGGGACTAGCGGCCAAGAGACCCAGTACTTC

j_call: TRBJ1-2
d_call: .
clone_size: .
v_call: TRBV2
cdr3_aa: CASGEGRNYGYTF
cdr3_nt: TGTGCCAGCGGGGAGGGGCGAAACTATGGCTACACCTTC

j_call: TRBJ1-1
d_call: .
clone_size: .
v_call: TRBV5-6
cdr3_aa: CASKGGTEAFF
cdr3_nt: TGTGCCAGCAAGGGGGGGACTGAAGCTTTCTTT

j_call: TRBJ1-1
d_call: .
clone_size: .
v_call: TRBV5-4
cdr3_aa: CASSLAPLVDTEAFF
cdr3_nt: TGTGCCAGCAGCTTGGCCCCCCTTGTTGACACTGAAGCTTTCTTT

j_call: TRBJ1-2
d_call: TRBD1
clone_size: .
v_call: TRBV7-8
cdr3_aa: CASSLATPGQGYGYTF
cdr3_nt: TGTGCCAGCAGCTTAGCGACCCCGGGACAGGGCTATGGCTACACCTTC

j_call: TRBJ1-6
d_call: .
clone_size: .
v_call: TRBV28
cdr3_aa: CASTTHPDAPSPLHF
cdr3_nt: TGTGCCAGCACCACCCACCCAGATGCCCCTTCACCCCTCCACTTT

j_call: TRBJ1-5
d_call: .
clone_size: .
v_call: TRBV28
cdr3_aa: CASSLEQFGQPQHF
cdr3_nt: TGTGCCAGCAGTTTGGAACAGTTCGGTCAGCCCCAGCATTTT

j_call: TRBJ1-4
d_call: .
clone_size: .
v_call: TRBV2
cdr3_aa: CAGTSSALGASEKLFF
cdr3_nt: TGTGCCGGAACATCTTCCGCATTGGGGGCGAGTGAAAAACTGTTTTTT

j_call: TRBJ2-3
d_call: TRBD2
clone_size: .
v_call: TRBV28
cdr3_aa: CASSVGVGGVHSDTQYF
cdr3_nt: TGTGCCAGCAGTGTTGGAGTTGGGGGGGTACACTCAGATACGCAGTATTTT

j_call: TRBJ1-2
d_call: .
clone_size: .
v_call: TRBV5-1
cdr3_aa: CASSLGYLSFEDRDNYGYTF
cdr3_nt: TGCGCCAGCAGCTTGGGATATTTGTCGTTTGAGGACCGGGATAACTATGGCTACACCTTC

j_call: TRBJ1-1
d_call: TRBD1
clone_size: .
v_call: TRBV5-1
cdr3_aa: CASSLQGAGTEAFF
cdr3_nt: TGCGCCAGCAGCCTTCAGGGGGCCGGAACTGAAGCTTTCTTT

j_call: TRBJ2-3
d_call: TRBD2
clone_size: .
v_call: TRBV5-1
cdr3_aa: CASSTSGSSTDTQYF
cdr3_nt: TGCGCCAGCAGCACGAGCGGGAGTAGCACAGATACGCAGTATTTT

j_call: TRBJ1-6
d_call: .
clone_size: .
v_call: TRBV6-1
cdr3_aa: CASSDTLKTAGHSPLHF
cdr3_nt: TGTGCCAGCAGTGATACCCTAAAAACGGCAGGGCATTCACCCCTCCACTTT

j_call: TRBJ1-5
d_call: TRBD1
clone_size: few
v_call: TRBV15
cdr3_aa: CATSKTRTGYQPQHF
cdr3_nt: TGTGCCACCAGCAAGACAAGGACAGGGTATCAGCCCCAGCATTTT

j_call: TRBJ2-1
d_call: TRBD2
clone_size: .
v_call: TRBV11-1
cdr3_aa: CASSFQTSGGSGEQFF
cdr3_nt: TGTGCCAGCAGCTTCCAGACTAGCGGGGGATCGGGTGAGCAGTTCTTC

j_call: TRBJ2-7
d_call: TRBD1
clone_size: .
v_call: TRBV2
cdr3_aa: CASRDRGQVFLDEQYF
cdr3_nt: TGTGCCAGCAGGGACAGGGGGCAAGTATTTCTTGACGAGCAGTACTTC

j_call: TRBJ2-5
d_call: .
clone_size: .
v_call: TRBV6-1
cdr3_aa: CASSEPGDQETQYF
cdr3_nt: TGTGCCAGCAGTGAACCAGGGGATCAAGAGACCCAGTACTTC

j_call: TRBJ1-1
d_call: TRBD1
clone_size: many
v_call: TRBV7-9
cdr3_aa: CASSGPQTGGTEAFF
cdr3_nt: TGTGCCAGCAGCGGCCCCCAGACAGGGGGCACTGAAGCTTTCTTT

j_call: TRBJ1-4
d_call: .
clone_size: .
v_call: TRBV7-5
cdr3_aa: CVLLRGAFEKLFF
cdr3_nt: TGTGTCCTACTCCGGGGGGCGTTTGAAAAACTGTTTTTT

j_call: TRBJ2-5
d_call: .
clone_size: .
v_call: TRBV7-2
cdr3_aa: CASSYREYTETQYF
cdr3_nt: TGTGCCAGCAGCTACAGGGAGTATACGGAGACCCAGTACTTC

j_call: TRBJ1-2
d_call: .
clone_size: once
v_call: TRBV4-1
cdr3_aa: CASSQDPQVSGYTF
cdr3_nt: TGCGCCAGCAGCCAAGACCCGCAGGTCTCAGGCTACACCTTC

j_call: TRBJ2-7
d_call: .
clone_size: .
v_call: TRBV21-1
cdr3_aa: CASSIVQVEPYEQYF
cdr3_nt: TGTGCCAGCAGCATAGTACAGGTCGAACCCTACGAGCAGTACTTC

j_call: TRBJ1-1
d_call: .
clone_size: .
v_call: TRBV5-1
cdr3_aa: CASSTGPNTEAFF
cdr3_nt: TGCGCCAGCAGTACTGGTCCGAACACTGAAGCTTTCTTT

j_call: TRBJ2-2
d_call: TRBD1
clone_size: .
v_call: TRBV9
cdr3_aa: CASSVGQGANTGELFF
cdr3_nt: TGTGCCAGCAGCGTAGGCCAGGGGGCTAACACCGGGGAGCTGTTTTTT

j_call: TRBJ2-1
d_call: TRBD1
clone_size: .
v_call: TRBV24-1
cdr3_aa: CATSEDRQGSSYNEQFF
cdr3_nt: TGTGCCACCAGTGAAGACAGACAGGGTAGCTCCTACAATGAGCAGTTCTTC

j_call: TRBJ1-2
d_call: .
clone_size: .
v_call: TRBV20-1
cdr3_aa: CSARAGEGYTF
cdr3_nt: TGCAGTGCTAGAGCAGGGGAGGGCTACACCTTC

j_call: TRBJ1-4
d_call: .
clone_size: .
v_call: TRBV14
cdr3_aa: CASSQYRATNEKLFF
cdr3_nt: TGTGCCAGCAGCCAATACAGGGCAACTAATGAAAAACTGTTTTTT

j_call: TRBJ1-6
d_call: .
clone_size: .
v_call: TRBV28
cdr3_aa: CASSLGGIENSPLHF
cdr3_nt: TGTGCCAGCAGTTTGGGGGGGATTGAGAATTCACCCCTCCACTTT

j_call: TRBJ2-1
d_call: TRBD1
clone_size: .
v_call: TRBV7-2
cdr3_aa: CASSFATGSSNEQFF
cdr3_nt: TGTGCCAGCAGCTTTGCGACAGGGAGCAGCAATGAGCAGTTCTTC

j_call: TRBJ2-2
d_call: TRBD1
clone_size: .
v_call: TRBV27
cdr3_aa: CASKRGQLNTGELFF
cdr3_nt: TGTGCCAGCAAAAGGGGACAGCTGAACACCGGGGAGCTGTTTTTT

j_call: TRBJ1-4
d_call: .
clone_size: few
v_call: TRBV19
cdr3_aa: CASSIPGRGEKLFF
cdr3_nt: TGTGCCAGTAGTATCCCCGGTCGAGGGGAAAAACTGTTTTTT

j_call: TRBJ1-2
d_call: TRBD1
clone_size: .
v_call: TRBV6-6
cdr3_aa: CASSTDRGSGYTF
cdr3_nt: TGTGCCAGCAGTACGGACAGGGGAAGTGGCTACACCTTC

j_call: TRBJ2-5
d_call: .
clone_size: .
v_call: TRBV6-2/TRBV6-3
cdr3_aa: CASSYSDFRTQYF
cdr3_nt: TGTGCCAGCAGTTACTCAGACTTCAGGACCCAGTACTTC

j_call: TRBJ1-3
d_call: .
clone_size: .
v_call: TRBV3-1/TRBV3-2
cdr3_aa: CASSQERFFSGNTIYF
cdr3_nt: TGTGCCAGCAGCCAAGAGCGGTTCTTCTCTGGAAACACCATATATTTT

j_call: TRBJ2-3
d_call: TRBD2
clone_size: .
v_call: TRBV7-3
cdr3_aa: CASRERGPRDTQYF
cdr3_nt: TGTGCCAGCAGGGAGCGGGGGCCCCGGGATACGCAGTATTTT

j_call: TRBJ2-3
d_call: .
clone_size: .
v_call: TRBV30
cdr3_aa: CAWSGAGGKGTDTQYF
cdr3_nt: TGTGCCTGGAGTGGAGCGGGTGGAAAGGGCACAGATACGCAGTATTTT

j_call: TRBJ2-6
d_call: TRBD1
clone_size: .
v_call: TRBV5-1
cdr3_aa: CASSLGDRGSLSSGANVLTF
cdr3_nt: TGCGCCAGCAGCTTGGGGGACAGGGGGTCTCTAAGCTCTGGGGCCAACGTCCTGACTTTC

j_call: TRBJ2-3
d_call: TRBD1
clone_size: few
v_call: TRBV10-3
cdr3_aa: CAISDPVGTGGFDTQYF
cdr3_nt: TGTGCCATCAGTGACCCGGTCGGGACAGGGGGTTTTGATACGCAGTATTTT

j_call: TRBJ1-1
d_call: .
clone_size: .
v_call: TRBV28
cdr3_aa: CASSNYGGGRTEAFF
cdr3_nt: TGTGCCAGCAGTAACTATGGGGGGGGACGGACTGAAGCTTTCTTT

j_call: TRBJ2-6
d_call: TRBD1
clone_size: .
v_call: TRBV4-3
cdr3_aa: CASTSTGKDVLTF
cdr3_nt: TGCGCCAGCACCTCGACAGGGAAGGACGTCCTGACTTTC

j_call: TRBJ2-3
d_call: TRBD2
clone_size: .
v_call: TRBV12-3/TRBV12-4
cdr3_aa: CASSTSGEDTQYF
cdr3_nt: TGTGCCAGCAGTACTAGCGGGGAAGATACGCAGTATTTT

j_call: TRBJ2-5
d_call: TRBD2
clone_size: .
v_call: TRBV7-7
cdr3_aa: CASSSRRLAGGETQYF
cdr3_nt: TGTGCTAGCAGCTCGCGGCGACTAGCGGGGGGGGAGACCCAGTACTTC